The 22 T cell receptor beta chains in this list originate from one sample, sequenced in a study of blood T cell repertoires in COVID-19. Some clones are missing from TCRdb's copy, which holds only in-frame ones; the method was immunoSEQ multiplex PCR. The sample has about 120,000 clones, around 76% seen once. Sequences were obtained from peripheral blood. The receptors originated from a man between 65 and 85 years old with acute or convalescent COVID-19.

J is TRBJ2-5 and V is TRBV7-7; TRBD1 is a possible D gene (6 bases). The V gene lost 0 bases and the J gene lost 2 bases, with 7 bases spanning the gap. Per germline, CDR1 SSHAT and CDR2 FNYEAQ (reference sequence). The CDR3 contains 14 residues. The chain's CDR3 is CASSLAQGQETQYF. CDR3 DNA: TGTGCCAGCAGCTTAGCGCAGGGGCAAGAGACCCAGTACTTC. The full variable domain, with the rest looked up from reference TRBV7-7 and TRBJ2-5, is GAGVSQSPRYKVTKRGQDVTLRCDPISSHATLYWYQQALGQGPEFLTYFNYEAQPDKSGLPSDRFSAERPEGSISTLTIQRTEQRDSAMYRCASSLAQGQETQYFGPGTRLLVL.

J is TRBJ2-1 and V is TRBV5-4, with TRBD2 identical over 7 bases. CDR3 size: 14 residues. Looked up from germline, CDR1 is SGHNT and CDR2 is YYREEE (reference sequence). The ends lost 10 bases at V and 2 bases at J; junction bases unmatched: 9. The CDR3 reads CAFLGGRTYNEQFF. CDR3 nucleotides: TGTGCCTTTCTGGGGGGGAGGACCTACAATGAGCAGTTCTTC.

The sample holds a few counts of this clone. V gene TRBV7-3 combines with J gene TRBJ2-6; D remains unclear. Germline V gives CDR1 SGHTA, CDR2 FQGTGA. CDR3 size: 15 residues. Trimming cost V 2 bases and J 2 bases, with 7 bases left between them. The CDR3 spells CASSLGSPGANVLTF. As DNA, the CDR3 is TGTGCCAGCAGCTTAGGTAGTCCTGGGGCCAACGTCCTGACTTTC.

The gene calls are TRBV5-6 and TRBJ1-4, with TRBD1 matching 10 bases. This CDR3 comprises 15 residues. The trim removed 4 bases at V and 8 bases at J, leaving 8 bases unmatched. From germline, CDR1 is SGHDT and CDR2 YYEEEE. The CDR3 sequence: CASSVVGQGNEKLFF. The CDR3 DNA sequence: TGTGCCAGCAGCGTGGTGGGACAGGGGAACGAAAAACTGTTTTTT.

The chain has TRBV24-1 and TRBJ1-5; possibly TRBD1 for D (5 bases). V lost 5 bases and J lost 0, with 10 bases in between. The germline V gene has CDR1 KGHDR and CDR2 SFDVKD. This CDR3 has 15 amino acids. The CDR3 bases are TGTGCCACCAGTGCGGGGGGTTATAGCAATCAGCCCCAGCATTTT. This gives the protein CATSAGGYSNQPQHF.

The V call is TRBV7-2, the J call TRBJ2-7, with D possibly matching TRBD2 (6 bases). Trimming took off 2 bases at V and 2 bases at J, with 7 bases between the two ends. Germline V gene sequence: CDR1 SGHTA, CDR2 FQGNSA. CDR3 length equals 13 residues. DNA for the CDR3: TGTGCCAGCAGCTTAACTAGCACCTACGAGCAGTACTTC. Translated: CASSLTSTYEQYF.

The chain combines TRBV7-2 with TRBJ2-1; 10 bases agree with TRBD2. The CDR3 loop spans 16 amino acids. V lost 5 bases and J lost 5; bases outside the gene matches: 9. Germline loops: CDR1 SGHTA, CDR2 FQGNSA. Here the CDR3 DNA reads TGTGCCAGCAGCCCCCAGGTAGCGGGGGGCCACAATGAGCAGTTCTTC. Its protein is CASSPQVAGGHNEQFF. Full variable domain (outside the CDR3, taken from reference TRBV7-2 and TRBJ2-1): GAGVSQSPSNKVTEKGKDVELRCDPISGHTALYWYRQSLGQGLEFLIYFQGNSAPDKSGLPSDRFSAERTGGSVSTLTIQRTQQEDSAVYLCASSPQVAGGHNEQFFGPGTRLTVL.

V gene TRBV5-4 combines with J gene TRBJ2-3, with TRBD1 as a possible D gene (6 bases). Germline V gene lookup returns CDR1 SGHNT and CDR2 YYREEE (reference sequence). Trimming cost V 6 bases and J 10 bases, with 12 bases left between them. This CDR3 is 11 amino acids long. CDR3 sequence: CASTISGAQYF. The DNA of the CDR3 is TGTGCCAGCACCATTTCAGGGGCGCAGTATTTT.

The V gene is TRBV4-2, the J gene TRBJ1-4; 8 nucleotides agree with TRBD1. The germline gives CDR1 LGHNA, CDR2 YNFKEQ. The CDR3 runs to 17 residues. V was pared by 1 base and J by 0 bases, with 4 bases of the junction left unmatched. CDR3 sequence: CASSQGAGGSTNEKLFF. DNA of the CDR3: TGTGCCAGCAGCCAAGGCGCAGGGGGCTCAACTAATGAAAAACTGTTTTTT.

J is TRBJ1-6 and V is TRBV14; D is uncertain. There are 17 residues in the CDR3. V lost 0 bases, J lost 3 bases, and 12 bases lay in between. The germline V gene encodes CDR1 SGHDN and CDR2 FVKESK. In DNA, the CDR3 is TGTGCCAGCAGCCAAGAACTCTTGGGGAGCTATAATTCACCCCTCCACTTT. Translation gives CASSQELLGSYNSPLHF.

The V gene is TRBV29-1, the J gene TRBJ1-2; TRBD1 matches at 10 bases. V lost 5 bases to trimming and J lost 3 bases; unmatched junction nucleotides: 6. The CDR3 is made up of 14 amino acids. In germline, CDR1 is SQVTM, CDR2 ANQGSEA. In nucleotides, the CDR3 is TGCAGCGTTATGCGGGACAGGGGTTACTATGGCTACACCTTC. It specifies CSVMRDRGYYGYTF.

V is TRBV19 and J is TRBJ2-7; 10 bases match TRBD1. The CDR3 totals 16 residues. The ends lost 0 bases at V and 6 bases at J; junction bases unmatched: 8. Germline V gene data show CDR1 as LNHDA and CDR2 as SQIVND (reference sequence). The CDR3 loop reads CASSIDRGQGLSEQYF. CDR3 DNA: TGTGCCAGTAGTATAGATAGGGGACAGGGGCTTTCCGAGCAGTACTTC.

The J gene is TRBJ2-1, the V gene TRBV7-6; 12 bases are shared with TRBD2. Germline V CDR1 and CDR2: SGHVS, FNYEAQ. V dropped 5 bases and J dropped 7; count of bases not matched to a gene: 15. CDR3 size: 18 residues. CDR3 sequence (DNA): TGTGCCAGCAGCCCCTATCCTCGACTAGCGGGGGCGAGGAATGAGCAGTTCTTC. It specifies CASSPYPRLAGARNEQFF.

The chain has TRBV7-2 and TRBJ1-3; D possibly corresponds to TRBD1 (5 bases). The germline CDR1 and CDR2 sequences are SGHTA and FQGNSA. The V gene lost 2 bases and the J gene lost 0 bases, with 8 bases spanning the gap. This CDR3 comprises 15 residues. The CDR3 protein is CASSLMGGSGNTIYF. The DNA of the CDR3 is TGTGCCAGCAGCTTAATGGGGGGCTCTGGAAACACCATATATTTT.

The CDR3 loop is CASSPSGTAHNEQFF. CDR3 sequence (DNA): TGTGCCAGCAGCCCGTCCGGGACAGCACACAATGAGCAGTTCTTC. The chain employs TRBV7-2 and TRBJ2-1; 7 positions agree with TRBD1. This CDR3 comprises 15 residues. Germline loops: CDR1 SGHTA, CDR2 FQGNSA. V lost 5 bases, J lost 5 bases, and 9 bases stayed unmatched.

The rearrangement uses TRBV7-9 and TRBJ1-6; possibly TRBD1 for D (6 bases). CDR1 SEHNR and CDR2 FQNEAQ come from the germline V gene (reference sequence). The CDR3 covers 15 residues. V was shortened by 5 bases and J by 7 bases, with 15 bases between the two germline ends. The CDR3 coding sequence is TGTGCCAGCAGCGAAACAGGGCAAAGGAATTCACCCCTCCACTTT. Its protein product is CASSETGQRNSPLHF.

The CDR3 sequence is CASSVTSGGTDTQYF. DNA for the CDR3: TGTGCCAGCAGTGTGACTAGCGGGGGTACAGATACGCAGTATTTT. This chain joins TRBV6-2 or TRBV6-3 and TRBJ2-3; TRBD2 matches at 12 bases. Germline-derived CDR1 and CDR2 are MNHEY and SVGEGT. The CDR3 has 15 amino acids. Germline trimming cut 5 bases from V and 3 bases from J; bases unmatched to any gene: 3.

CDR3 loop: CASSLIYNGELFF. The CDR3 DNA reads as TGTGCCAGCAGCTTAATTTATAACGGGGAGCTGTTTTTT. The V gene is TRBV13, the J gene TRBJ2-2; D is undetermined. V lost 2 bases to trimming and J lost 7 bases, with 8 bases between them. This CDR3 has 13 amino acids. In germline, CDR1 is PRHDT, CDR2 FYEKMQ (reference sequence).

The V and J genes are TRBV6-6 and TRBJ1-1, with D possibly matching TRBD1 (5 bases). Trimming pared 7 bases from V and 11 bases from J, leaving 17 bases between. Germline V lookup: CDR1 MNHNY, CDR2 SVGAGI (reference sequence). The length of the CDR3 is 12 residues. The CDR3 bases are TGTGCCAGCAAGGACAATCCAATGGGGGCTTTCTTT. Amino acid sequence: CASKDNPMGAFF.

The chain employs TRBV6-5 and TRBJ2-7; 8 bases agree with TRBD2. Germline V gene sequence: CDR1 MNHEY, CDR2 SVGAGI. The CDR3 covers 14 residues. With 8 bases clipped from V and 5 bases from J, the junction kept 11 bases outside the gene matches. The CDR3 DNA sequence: TGTGCCAGCCCCAAGGCGGCGGGGGGTCACGAGCAGTACTTC. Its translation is CASPKAAGGHEQYF.

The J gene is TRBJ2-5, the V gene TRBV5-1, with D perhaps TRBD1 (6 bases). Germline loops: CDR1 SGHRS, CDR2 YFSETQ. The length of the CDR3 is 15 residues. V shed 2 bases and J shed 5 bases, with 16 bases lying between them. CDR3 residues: CASSFREPQGETQYF. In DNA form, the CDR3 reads TGCGCCAGCAGCTTCCGGGAACCCCAGGGGGAGACCCAGTACTTC.

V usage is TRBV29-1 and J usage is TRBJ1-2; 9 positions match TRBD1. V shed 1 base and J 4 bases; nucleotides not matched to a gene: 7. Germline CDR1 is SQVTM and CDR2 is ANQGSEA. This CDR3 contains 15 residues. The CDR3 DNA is TGCAGCGTTGAAGGGGACAGGGTGGGACTCTATGGCTACACCTTC. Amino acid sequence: CSVEGDRVGLYGYTF.